One sample yielded the 13 T cell receptor beta chains listed below, sequenced in a study of blood T cell repertoires in COVID-19 (dated by TCRdb to 2018 to 2021). Receptors were amplified or captured by the immunoSEQ multiplex PCR assay. TCRdb holds this immuneACCESS table with in-frame rearrangements only. Some clones are missing; in checked studies, unresolved V genes explain under half, and the rest has no known cause. The sample data list 40,000 to 50,000 clones, and about 85% of these were observed just once. Roughly 4.5% of the sample is in the top ten clones. The sequenced material came from peripheral blood. The receptors here all came from a man in his sixties with acute or convalescent COVID-19.

The J gene is TRBJ1-5, the V gene TRBV2; D unclear. There are 14 residues in the CDR3. The germline V gene encodes CDR1 SNHLY and CDR2 FYNNEI. V lost 6 bases and J lost 0, with 9 bases in between. CDR3 nucleotide sequence: TGTGCCAGCAGCGCGGGAGGTAGCAATCAGCCCCAGCATTTT. Its translation is CASSAGGSNQPQHF.

The V and J genes are TRBV10-2 and TRBJ1-2; maybe TRBD1 (6 bases). CDR3 length: 12 residues. Between the trimmed V and J ends, which lost 4 bases and 5 bases, there was a span of 8 bases. Germline-derived CDR1 and CDR2 are WSHSY and SAAADI. The CDR3 DNA reads as TGCGCCAGCAGTGGGGACATTTATGGCTACACCTTC. Protein: CASSGDIYGYTF.

The CDR3, as DNA: TGTGCCTGGAGTGAGGGGGTTCCCGATCAGCCCCAGCATTTT. Encoded protein: CAWSEGVPDQPQHF. This sequence joins TRBV30 and TRBJ1-5, with D possibly TRBD1 on 6 matching bases. This CDR3 has 14 amino acids. Germline V lookup: CDR1 GTSNPN, CDR2 SVGIG (reference sequence). The ends were cut back, 1 base at V and 5 bases at J, with 12 bases in the middle.

The rearrangement joins TRBV5-1 to TRBJ1-6; 9 bases align to TRBD1. V was clipped by 4 bases and J by 7 bases; unmatched bases: 6. This CDR3 is 15 amino acids long. The germline V gene encodes CDR1 SGHRS and CDR2 YFSETQ. DNA for the CDR3: TGCGCCAGCAGCCAACGAGGACAGGGGAATTCACCCCTCCACTTT. It encodes CASSQRGQGNSPLHF.

This clone was detected only once. V is TRBV7-6 and J is TRBJ2-7; the D gene is possibly TRBD2 (5 bases). V lost 1 base to trimming and J lost 4 bases, with 8 bases between them. The CDR3 consists of 13 residues. The germline CDR1 and CDR2 sequences are SGHVS and FNYEAQ. The CDR3 coding sequence is TGTGCCAGCAGCTTAGATAGCGATTACGAGCAGTACTTC. It codes for CASSLDSDYEQYF.

The J gene is TRBJ2-5, the V gene TRBV5-1; TRBD1 aligns across 7 bases. CDR3 length: 16 amino acids. The junction had 14 bases not matched to a gene; V was cut back by 4 bases and J by 5 bases. Per germline, CDR1 SGHRS and CDR2 YFSETQ. Here the CDR3 reads CASSLQSTGVGETQYF. The CDR3 DNA follows: TGCGCCAGCAGCCTCCAATCCACAGGGGTCGGGGAGACCCAGTACTTC.

This clone was observed once. V is TRBV6-2 or TRBV6-3 and J is TRBJ1-2, with D perhaps TRBD1 (6 bases). The germline V gene encodes CDR1 MNHEY and CDR2 SVGEGT. This CDR3 spans 16 amino acids. V lost 6 bases and J lost 3, with 20 bases in between. The DNA for the CDR3 is TGTGCCAGCAGCACATTGACGGGGGGCCAGGACTATGGCTACACCTTC. It is translated as CASSTLTGGQDYGYTF.

The J gene is TRBJ2-1, the V gene TRBV27; 8 bases align to TRBD2. J gave up 6 bases and V 1 base, and 5 bases lay outside the gene matches. CDR1 and CDR2 from the germline V gene are MNHEY and SMNVEV (reference sequence). The CDR3 is 15 residues long. CDR3 loop: CASSLFSGTSNEQFF. The CDR3 bases are TGTGCCAGCAGTTTATTTTCCGGGACTAGCAATGAGCAGTTCTTC.

The gene calls are TRBV4-1 and TRBJ1-2; TRBD1 matches at 7 bases. CDR1 is MGHRA and CDR2 is YSYEKL in the germline V gene. Losses at the gene ends were 0 bases for V and 5 bases for J; bases not matched to a gene: 6. The CDR3 consists of 15 residues. This CDR3 reads CASSQETGTAYGYTF. The CDR3 DNA follows: TGCGCCAGCAGCCAAGAGACCGGGACAGCGTATGGCTACACCTTC.

With regard to this clone: A junction end diverges from the germline sequence, so it may reflect a read error. The chain employs TRBV18 and TRBJ1-2, with 10 positions matching TRBD1. Germline V gene lookup returns CDR1 KGHSH and CDR2 LQKENI. This CDR3 has 16 residues. CDR3 nucleotide sequence: TGTGCCAGCTCTCCACTCTCCGGGACAGGGGACTACGGCTACACCTTC. This sequence encodes CASSPLSGTGDYGYTF. Combining the CDR3 with reference TRBV18 and TRBJ1-2 gives the whole variable domain NAGVMQNPRHLVRRRGQEARLRCSPMKGHSHVYWYRQLPEEGLKFMVYLQKENIIDESGMPKERFSAEFPKEGPSILRIQQVVRGDSAAYFCASSPLSGTGDYGYTFGSGTRLTVV.

The chain combines TRBV2 with TRBJ1-1, with 9 bases aligning to TRBD1. Germline-derived CDR1 and CDR2 are SNHLY and FYNNEI. The J segment lost 1 base and the V segment lost 6 bases, leaving 3 bases of the junction unmatched. The CDR3 extends over 14 amino acids. The CDR3 loop reads CASREGQGNTEAFF. The CDR3 DNA follows: TGTGCCAGCAGGGAGGGACAGGGGAACACTGAAGCTTTCTTT.

This clone has only a few counts. The CDR3 coding sequence is TGTGCCAGCAGCCAAGAAAGGGGCGGGGACGGCCGAGAAAAACTGTTTTTT. Translation: CASSQERGGDGREKLFF. This chain joins TRBV4-2 and TRBJ1-4, with D possibly TRBD1 on 5 matching bases. The V end was cut by 0 bases, the J end by 8 bases, with 19 bases between. Germline CDR1 reads LGHNA; CDR2 reads YNFKEQ. The CDR3 runs 17 residues.

J is TRBJ1-2 and V is TRBV19, with TRBD1 matching 9 bases. Germline V lookup: CDR1 LNHDA, CDR2 SQIVND (reference sequence). The trim removed 10 bases at V and 5 bases at J, leaving 14 bases unmatched. The length of the CDR3 is 15 residues. In DNA form, the CDR3 reads TGTGCCACCAGTCAGAGTTTCGGGACAGGGTATGGCTACACCTTC. It translates to CATSQSFGTGYGYTF.